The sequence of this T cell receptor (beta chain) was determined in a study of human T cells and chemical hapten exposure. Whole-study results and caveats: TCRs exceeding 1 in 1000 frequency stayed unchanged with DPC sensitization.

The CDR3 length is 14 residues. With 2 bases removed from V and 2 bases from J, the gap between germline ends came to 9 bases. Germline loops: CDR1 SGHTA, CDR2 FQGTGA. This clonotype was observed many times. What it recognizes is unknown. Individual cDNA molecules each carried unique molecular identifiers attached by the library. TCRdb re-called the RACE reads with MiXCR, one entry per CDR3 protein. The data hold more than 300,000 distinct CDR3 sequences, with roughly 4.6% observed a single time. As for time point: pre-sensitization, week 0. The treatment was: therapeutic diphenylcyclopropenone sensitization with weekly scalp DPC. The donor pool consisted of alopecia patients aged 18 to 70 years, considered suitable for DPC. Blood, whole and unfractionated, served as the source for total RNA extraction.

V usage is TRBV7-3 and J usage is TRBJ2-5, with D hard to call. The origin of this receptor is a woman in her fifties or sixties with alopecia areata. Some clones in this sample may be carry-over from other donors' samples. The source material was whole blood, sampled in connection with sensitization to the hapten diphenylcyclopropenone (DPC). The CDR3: CASSLSVGQETQYF. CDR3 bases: TGTGCCAGCAGCTTATCGGTCGGACAAGAGACCCAGTACTTC.